One TCR beta chain is described in this entry. This entry comes from a study of cytomegalovirus exposure and HLA in healthy donors. V was shortened by 7 bases and J by 0 bases, with 19 bases between the two germline ends. The CDR3 runs to 16 residues. Germline CDR1 LNHDA, CDR2 SQIVND (reference sequence). Clones were read by immunoSEQ multiplex PCR, and TCRdb kept only the in-frame ones, dropping some. The sample lists tens of thousands of clones, about 94% occurring once. The rearrangement uses TRBV19 and TRBJ2-7, with D tentatively TRBD1 (6 bases). The TCR originated in a man aged 18 to 35 in good health and CMV-seropositive. What was sequenced was PBMCs. This CDR3 reads CASNPTGTLSSYEQYF. The CDR3 DNA is TGTGCCAGTAACCCCACCGGGACACTTAGCTCCTACGAGCAGTACTTC.